A selection of T cell receptor beta chains follows, all from one sample in a study of shared clonotypes between healthy human individuals. Profiling relied on immunoSEQ multiplex PCR, and the TCRdb table lists in-frame clones only, not all of them. Of about 2,200,000 clones listed, around 93% are singletons. Sequenced: naive CD8+ T cells from PBMCs. The receptors derive from a man younger than 35 in good health. Some clones in this sample may be carry-over from other donors' samples. The CDR3 runs from the conserved cysteine through the conserved F or W. A D gene is named only where the DNA matches it firmly. The size entry is marked missing in some rows and otherwise reads once, few, many or a size class.

TRBD1	TRBV4-1	TRBJ1-4	once	TGCGCCAGCAGCCAAGATGGCAGGGGGAATGAAAAACTGTTTTTT	CASSQDGRGNEKLFF
TRBD1	TRBV15	TRBJ2-7	-	TGTGCCACCAGCGGGGGGACAGGGGGCTCGTACGAGCAGTACTTC	CATSGGTGGSYEQYF
TRBD2	TRBV28	TRBJ2-4	-	TGTGCCAGCAGACAAGCGGGAGCGGAGTGGCAAAACATTCAGTACTTC	CASRQAGAEWQNIQYF
TRBD2	TRBV27	TRBJ2-7	once	TGTGCCAGCAGTTTAACCGCGGGGGCCTACGAGCAGTACTTC	CASSLTAGAYEQYF
-	TRBV28	TRBJ1-5	-	TGTGCCAGCAGTTCGCAGGGGTACCAGCCCCAGCATTTT	CASSSQGYQPQHF
TRBD2	TRBV7-2	TRBJ2-3	-	TGTGCCAGCAGCCCCCGGACTAGCCCTAGCACAGATACGCAGTATTTT	CASSPRTSPSTDTQYF
TRBD1	TRBV6-1	TRBJ1-5	-	TGTGCCAGCAGTGAAGCGGGGACAGGGGGTCAGCCCCAGCATTTT	CASSEAGTGGQPQHF
TRBD2	TRBV11-2	TRBJ2-7	-	TGTGCCAGCAGCAGGCGACTAGCGGGAATCTACGAGCAGTACTTC	CASSRRLAGIYEQYF
TRBD1	TRBV6-5	TRBJ2-7	-	TGTGCCAGCAGTTACGTTACAGGGGCCGAGCAGTACTTC	CASSYVTGAEQYF
TRBD1	TRBV7-9	TRBJ1-1	-	TGTGCCAGCAGCCCCTCTACAGGGGTGCCTGAAGCTTTCTTT	CASSPSTGVPEAFF
-	TRBV19	TRBJ2-1	-	TGTGCCAGTAGTATACTGGGGAGCGAGCAGTTCTTC	CASSILGSEQFF
-	TRBV7-2	TRBJ2-5	-	TGTGCCAGCAGCTTAGACCCGAGACTCCCAGGCGAGGAGACCCAGTACTTC	CASSLDPRLPGEETQYF
-	TRBV25-1	TRBJ2-7	-	TGTGCCAGCAGCCAAAGAAAGAGCGGGTGGAGCTCCTACGAGCAGTACTTC	CASSQRKSGWSSYEQYF
TRBD2	TRBV27	TRBJ2-7	-	TGTGCCAGCAGACAAGCGGGAAATACCTACGAGCAGTACTTC	CASRQAGNTYEQYF
TRBD2	TRBV27	TRBJ2-7	-	TGTGCCAGCAGTCCACTAGCGCCAACCGTCGAGCAGTACTTC	CASSPLAPTVEQYF
-	TRBV27	TRBJ2-7	-	TGTGCCAGCAGTTTAAGCGCCAGACCGGGAGCCTACGAGCAGTACTTC	CASSLSARPGAYEQYF
-	TRBV11-2	TRBJ2-5	-	TGTGCCAGCAGTGATCTGAGGGCCGGGGTCCCAGAGACCCAGTACTTC	CASSDLRAGVPETQYF
TRBD1	TRBV11-3	TRBJ1-1	-	TGTGCCAGCAGCTCAACAGGGGATTCGACTGAAGCTTTCTTT	CASSSTGDSTEAFF
TRBD1	TRBV7-9	TRBJ1-5	-	TGTGCCAGCAGACACCGGGACAGGGGTTCCAATCAGCCCCAGCATTTT	CASRHRDRGSNQPQHF
-	TRBV6-5	TRBJ2-5	-	TGTGCCAGCAGTTCCTTGACAGGGACTCAGACCCAGTACTTC	CASSSLTGTQTQYF